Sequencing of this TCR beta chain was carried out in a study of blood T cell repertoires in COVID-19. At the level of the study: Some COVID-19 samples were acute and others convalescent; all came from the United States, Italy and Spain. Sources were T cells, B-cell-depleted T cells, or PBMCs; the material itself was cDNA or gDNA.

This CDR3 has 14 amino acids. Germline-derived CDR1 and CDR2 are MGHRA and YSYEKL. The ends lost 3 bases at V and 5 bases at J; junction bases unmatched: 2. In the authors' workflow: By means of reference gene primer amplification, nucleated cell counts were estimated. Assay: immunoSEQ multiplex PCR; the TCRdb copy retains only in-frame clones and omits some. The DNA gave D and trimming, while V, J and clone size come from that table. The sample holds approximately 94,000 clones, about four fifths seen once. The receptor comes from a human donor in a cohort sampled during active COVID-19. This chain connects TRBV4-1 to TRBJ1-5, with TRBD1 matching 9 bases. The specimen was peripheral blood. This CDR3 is CASSHRDRDQPQHF. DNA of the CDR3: TGCGCCAGCAGCCACAGGGACAGGGATCAGCCCCAGCATTTT.